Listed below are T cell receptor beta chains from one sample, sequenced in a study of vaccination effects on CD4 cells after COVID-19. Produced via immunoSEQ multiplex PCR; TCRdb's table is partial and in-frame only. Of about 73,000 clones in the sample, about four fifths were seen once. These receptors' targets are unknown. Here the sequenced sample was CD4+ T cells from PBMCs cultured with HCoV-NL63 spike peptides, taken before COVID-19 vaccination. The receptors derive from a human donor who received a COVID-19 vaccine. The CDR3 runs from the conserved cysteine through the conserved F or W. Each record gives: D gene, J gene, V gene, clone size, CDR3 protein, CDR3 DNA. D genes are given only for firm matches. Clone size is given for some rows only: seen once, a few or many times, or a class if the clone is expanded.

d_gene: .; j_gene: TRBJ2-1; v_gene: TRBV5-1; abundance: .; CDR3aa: CASSLNPRGADYNEQFF; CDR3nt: TGCGCCAGCAGCTTGAACCCTCGGGGGGCCGACTACAATGAGCAGTTCTTC
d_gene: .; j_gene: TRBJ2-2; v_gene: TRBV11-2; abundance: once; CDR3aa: CASSRQRPGELFF; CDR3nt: TGTGCCAGCAGCCGTCAGAGGCCCGGGGAGCTGTTTTTT
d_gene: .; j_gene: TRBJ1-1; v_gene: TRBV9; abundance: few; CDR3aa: CASSVGGQNTEAFF; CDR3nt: TGTGCCAGCAGCGTAGGGGGGCAGAACACTGAAGCTTTCTTT
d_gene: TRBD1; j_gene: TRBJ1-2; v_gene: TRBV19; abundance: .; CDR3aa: CASSRLDRGLGYTF; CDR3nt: TGTGCCAGTAGTCGGTTGGACAGGGGGCTGGGCTACACCTTC
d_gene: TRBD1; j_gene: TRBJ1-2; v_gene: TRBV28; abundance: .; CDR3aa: CASHDRVGGYTF; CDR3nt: TGTGCCAGCCATGACAGGGTGGGTGGCTACACCTTC
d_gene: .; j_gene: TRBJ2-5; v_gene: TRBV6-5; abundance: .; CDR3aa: CASRNTKETQYF; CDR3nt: TGTGCCAGCAGAAACACCAAAGAGACCCAGTACTTC
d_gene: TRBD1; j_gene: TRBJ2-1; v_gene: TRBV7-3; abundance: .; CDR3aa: CASSPGTGAYNEQFF; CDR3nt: TGTGCCAGCAGCCCCGGGACAGGGGCGTACAATGAGCAGTTCTTC
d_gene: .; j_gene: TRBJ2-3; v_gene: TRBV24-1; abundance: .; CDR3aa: CATSSSRGADTQYF; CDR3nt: TGTGCCACCAGTAGCAGTAGGGGGGCAGATACGCAGTATTTT
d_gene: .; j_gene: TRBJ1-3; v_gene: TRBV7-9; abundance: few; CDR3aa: CASSLTGAHTIYF; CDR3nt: TGTGCCAGCAGCTTGACTGGGGCCCACACCATATATTTT
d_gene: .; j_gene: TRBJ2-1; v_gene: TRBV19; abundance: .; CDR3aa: CASSIMASGSRSDNEQFF; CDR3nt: TGTGCCAGTAGTATTATGGCTTCTGGGAGCCGTAGTGACAATGAGCAGTTCTTC
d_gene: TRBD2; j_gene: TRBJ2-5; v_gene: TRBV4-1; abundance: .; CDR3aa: CASSQDLGSGGSFIRETQYF; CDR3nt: TGCGCCAGCAGCCAAGATCTGGGAAGCGGGGGTTCATTTATTAGGGAGACCCAGTACTTC
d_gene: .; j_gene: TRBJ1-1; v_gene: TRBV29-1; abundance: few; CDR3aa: CSTQGQNTEAFF; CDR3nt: TGCAGCACACAGGGACAGAACACTGAAGCTTTCTTT
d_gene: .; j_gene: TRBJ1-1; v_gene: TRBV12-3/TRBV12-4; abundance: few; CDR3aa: CASTITGNTEAFF; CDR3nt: TGTGCCAGCACAATTACGGGGAACACTGAAGCTTTCTTT
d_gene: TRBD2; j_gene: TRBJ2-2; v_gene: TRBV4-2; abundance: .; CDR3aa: CASSSQSFSGGPGTGELFF; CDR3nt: TGTGCCAGCAGCTCCCAAAGCTTTAGCGGGGGACCGGGGACCGGGGAGCTGTTTTTT
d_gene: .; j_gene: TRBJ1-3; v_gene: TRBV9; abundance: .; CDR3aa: CASSVVPSGNTIYF; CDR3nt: TGTGCCAGCAGCGTAGTGCCGAGCGGAAACACCATATATTTT
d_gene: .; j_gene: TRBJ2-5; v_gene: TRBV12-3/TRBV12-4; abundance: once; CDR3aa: CASTPDPRGTQYF; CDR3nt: TGTGCCAGCACCCCGGACCCAAGGGGGACCCAGTACTTC
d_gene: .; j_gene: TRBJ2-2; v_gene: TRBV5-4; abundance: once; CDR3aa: CASSPPRWEDTGELFF; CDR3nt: TGTGCCAGCAGCCCGCCCCGTTGGGAGGACACCGGGGAGCTGTTTTTT
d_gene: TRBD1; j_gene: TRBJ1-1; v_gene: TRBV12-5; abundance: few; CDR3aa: CASAPTGGNTEAFF; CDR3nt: TGTGCTAGTGCCCCGACAGGGGGGAACACTGAAGCTTTCTTT
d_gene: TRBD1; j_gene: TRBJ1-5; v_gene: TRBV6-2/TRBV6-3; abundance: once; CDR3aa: CASSSITGGLLGQPQHF; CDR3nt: TGTGCCAGCAGTTCCATAACAGGGGGGCTTTTAGGACAGCCCCAGCATTTT
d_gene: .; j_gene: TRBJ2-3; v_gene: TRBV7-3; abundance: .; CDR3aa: CASSLAGGTDTQYF; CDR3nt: TGTGCCAGCAGCTTGGCAGGGGGGACAGATACGCAGTATTTT
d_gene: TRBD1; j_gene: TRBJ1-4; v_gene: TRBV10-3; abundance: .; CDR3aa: CAIADRGEKLFF; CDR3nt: TGTGCCATCGCGGACAGGGGGGAAAAACTGTTTTTT
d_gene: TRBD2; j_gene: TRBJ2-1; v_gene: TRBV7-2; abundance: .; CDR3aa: CASSERTSGGAHEQFF; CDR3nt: TGTGCCAGCAGCGAAAGGACTAGCGGGGGGGCACATGAGCAGTTCTTC